Presented here are 32 T cell receptor beta chains from one specimen sequenced in a study of blood T cells in healthy people across ages. A second roughly 7 to 12 cycle PCR used barcoded and J-beta primers. TCRdb re-derived calls from the 5' RACE reads in MiXCR, one entry per CDR3 protein. Counted here are 1.5 million to 2 million distinct CDR3 sequences, approximately 39% occurring once; the ten biggest clones make up about 23%. The material sequenced was blood. The receptor set was obtained from a human donor in good health.

Regarding this clonotype: At one boundary the junction diverges from the germline segment, which might be a read error. The chain carries TRBV7-2 and TRBJ2-5; D call uncertain. The germline V gene has CDR1 SGHTA and CDR2 FQGNSA. This CDR3 region has 11 residues. The CDR3 spells CPSSLSGEQYF. CDR3 DNA sequence: TGTCCCAGCAGCTTATCAGGAGAGCAGTACTTC. The full variable domain, with the rest looked up from reference TRBV7-2 and TRBJ2-5, is GAGVSQSPSNKVTEKGKDVELRCDPISGHTALYWYRQSLGQGLEFLIYFQGNSAPDKSGLPSDRFSAERTGGSVSTLTIQRTQQEDSAVYLCPSSLSGEQYFGPGTRLLVL.

Comment on this clonotype: Mismatch with germline at one junction end may stem from a read error. V and J are TRBV10-3 and TRBJ2-7; D possibly uses TRBD1 or TRBD2 (5 bases each). Germline-derived CDR1 and CDR2 are ENHRY and SYGVKD. This CDR3 spans 13 amino acids. The CDR3 DNA reads as TGTGCCGTCAGTGTTTCCGGGGACGAACAGCAGTACTTC. Amino acid sequence: CAVSVSGDEQQYF.

This clonotype was found many times. This rearrangement joins TRBV28 to TRBJ1-2; D is ambiguous. The CDR3 extends over 15 amino acids. CDR1 and CDR2 from the germline V gene are MDHEN and SYDVKM. Trimming took 4 bases from V and 3 from J, leaving 15 bases between them. The CDR3 nucleotides are TGTGCCAGCAGTTACCTCTCTATTGGAGACTATGGCTACACCTTC. Translating gives CASSYLSIGDYGYTF.

In its sample, this clonotype was seen many times. This chain connects TRBV4-3 to TRBJ2-7; 7 nucleotides match TRBD2. J gave up 2 bases and V 1 base, and 2 bases lay outside the gene matches. The CDR3 spans 14 residues. Germline V gene lookup returns CDR1 LGHNA and CDR2 YSLEER. The CDR3 nucleotides are TGCGCCAGCAGCCAAGGGGCGGGGGCCTACGAGCAGTACTTC. Translated: CASSQGAGAYEQYF.

Comment on this clonotype: Because the CDR3 is missing its conserved closing phenylalanine or tryptophan, this is likely a read error. The gene calls are TRBV7-9 and TRBJ2-7; maybe TRBD2 (7 bases). This CDR3 comprises 15 residues. Trimming stripped 4 bases from V and 2 bases from J, with 15 bases between. The germline CDR1 and CDR2 sequences are SEHNR and FQNEAQ (reference sequence). CDR3 sequence (DNA): TGTGCCAGCAGCTCAACTCGGGGGGCCACCTACGAGCAGTACTTA. Protein sequence: CASSSTRGATYEQYL.

The table lists this clonotype with a count of one. The junction and the germline gene differ at one end; a read error may be behind it. V and J are TRBV12-3 or TRBV12-4 and TRBJ1-1; a weak D match, TRBD1 (5 bases). The CDR3 runs 13 residues. CDR3 coding DNA: TGTGCCAGCACCCCGACAGAGAACGCTGAAGCTTTCTTT. This sequence encodes CASTPTENAEAFF.

V usage is TRBV2 and J usage is TRBJ2-3, with D possibly being TRBD1 (6 bases). V lost 4 bases to trimming and J lost 1 base, with 12 bases between them. CDR1 is SNHLY and CDR2 is FYNNEI in the germline V gene. The CDR3 length is 15 residues. The CDR3 region has the DNA TGTGCCAGCAGTGGAGGGGGTCCCCGCACAGATACGCAGTATTTT. It yields the protein CASSGGGPRTDTQYF.

This chain joins TRBV29-1 and TRBJ1-2, with D possibly matching TRBD1 (6 bases). V lost 4 bases to trimming and J lost 2 bases, with 17 bases between them. Germline V lookup: CDR1 SQVTM, CDR2 ANQGSEA. The CDR3 runs 15 residues. In DNA form, the CDR3 reads TGCAGCGTTGTAGGTCGGGGGGCCGTGAACTATGGCTACACCTTC. Translation: CSVVGRGAVNYGYTF.

V is TRBV27 and J is TRBJ2-3; TRBD2 aligns across 8 bases. Unmatched junction bases numbered 7, after V lost 3 bases and J lost 2 bases. The CDR3 is made up of 16 amino acids. CDR1 and CDR2 from the germline V gene are MNHEY and SMNVEV (reference sequence). The CDR3 bases are TGTGCCAGCAGTTTGTTACGGGGGGGCGACACAGATACGCAGTATTTT. This gives the protein CASSLLRGGDTDTQYF.

There are a few counts of this clonotype. The chain links TRBV12-3 or TRBV12-4 to TRBJ2-7; D is ambiguous. The CDR3 sequence is 14 residues long. Trimming took 7 bases from V and 4 from J, leaving 17 bases between them. CDR3 coding DNA: TGTGCCAGCACCAACCCAGAAGCTTTATACGAGCAGTACTTC. This translates into CASTNPEALYEQYF.

The V call is TRBV7-8, the J call TRBJ2-1, with TRBD2 identical over 13 bases. Looked up from germline, CDR1 is SGHVS and CDR2 is FQNEAQ. V was pared by 5 bases and J by 10 bases, with 14 bases of the junction left unmatched. This CDR3 is 17 amino acids long. This CDR3 reads CASSQPPGLAGAREQFF. CDR3 bases: TGTGCCAGCAGCCAACCTCCTGGACTAGCGGGGGCACGGGAGCAGTTCTTC.

CDR3 in amino acids: CSVELGELFF. CDR3 in DNA: TGCAGCGTTGAACTCGGGGAGCTGTTTTTT. V usage is TRBV29-1 and J usage is TRBJ2-2, with no clear D. CDR1 is SQVTM, CDR2 ANQGSEA, per germline. This CDR3 comprises 10 residues. The V and J ends lost 2 bases and 7 bases respectively, with 2 bases between them.

There are a few counts of this clonotype. The genes are TRBV20-1 and TRBJ1-5; D is unresolved. This CDR3 spans 15 amino acids. Per germline, CDR1 DFQATT and CDR2 SNEGSKA (reference sequence). V was cut by 1 base and J by 2 bases, with 12 bases left in between. In DNA, the CDR3 is TGCAGTGCTAGAGCCCCGGGATGGGGCAATCAGCCCCAGCATTTT. Protein product: CSARAPGWGNQPQHF.

This chain connects TRBV20-1 to TRBJ1-5; 10 nucleotides agree with TRBD1. There are 15 residues in the CDR3. The V and J ends lost 0 bases and 4 bases, in that order; junction bases with no gene match: 3. Germline V gene sequence: CDR1 DFQATT, CDR2 SNEGSKA (reference sequence). The CDR3 loop is CSARDPDRGNQPQHF. The CDR3 DNA is TGCAGTGCTAGAGACCCGGACAGGGGGAATCAGCCCCAGCATTTT.

The chain employs TRBV6-2 or TRBV6-3 and TRBJ2-1; 14 positions agree with TRBD2. Germline V lookup: CDR1 MNHEY, CDR2 SVGEGT. The CDR3 covers 18 residues. J lost 8 bases, V lost 0 bases, and 9 bases had no gene match. DNA of the CDR3: TGTGCCAGCAGTTACTCCCGACTAGCGGGGGGGTTTAGCTATGAGCAGTTCTTC. Translation gives CASSYSRLAGGFSYEQFF.

The CDR3 region has the DNA TGTGCCAGCAGTTACTCGAATAGCGGGGGGATCACAGATACGCAGTATTTT. Translation gives CASSYSNSGGITDTQYF. This chain uses TRBV6-5 with TRBJ2-3; 10 nucleotides line up with TRBD2. Trimming removed 0 bases from V and 2 bases from J; junction bases left unmatched: 5. The CDR3 has 17 residues. Germline V CDR1 and CDR2: MNHEY, SVGAGI.

This clonotype was recorded at least ten times. The gene calls are TRBV29-1 and TRBJ2-3; D is perhaps TRBD2 (6 bases). CDR3 length: 14 amino acids. V dropped 7 bases and J dropped 2 bases, with 16 bases sitting between them. Germline V lookup: CDR1 SQVTM, CDR2 ANQGSEA. DNA of the CDR3: TGCAGCGCCCGTGGAGGGGCGGACACAGATACGCAGTATTTT. The encoded protein is CSARGGADTDTQYF.

This clonotype showed up many times. The chain uses TRBV28 and TRBJ2-4; possible D gene TRBD2, 7 bases. V was clipped by 5 bases and J by 7 bases, with 15 bases between them. CDR3 size: 14 residues. Germline V gene data show CDR1 as MDHEN and CDR2 as SYDVKM. The CDR3 DNA reads TGTGCCAGCAGTCTGTCCGGGGGGCGTAACATTCAGTACTTC. Encoded protein: CASSLSGGRNIQYF.

A few counts support this clonotype. The chain uses TRBV20-1 and TRBJ1-1, with D uncertain. Germline V gene data show CDR1 as DFQATT and CDR2 as SNEGSKA (reference sequence). Deletions cut 8 bases from V and 6 bases from J, with 16 bases between. This CDR3 has 12 amino acids. The CDR3 nucleotides are TGCAGTCCTGACCTTGAGCAGCCTGAAGCTTTCTTT. It encodes CSPDLEQPEAFF.

The chain carries TRBV14 and TRBJ2-7; D remains unclear. The CDR3 length is 14 residues. Germline V CDR1 and CDR2: SGHDN, FVKESK. V lost 0 bases, J lost 5 bases, and 11 bases lay in between. In nucleotides, the CDR3 is TGTGCCAGCAGCCAAGATGGTCCGCTCGACGAGCAGTACTTC. Translated, it gives CASSQDGPLDEQYF.

The chain combines TRBV11-2 with TRBJ2-1; no clear D gene. Trimming pared 4 bases from V and 0 bases from J, leaving 16 bases between. In germline, CDR1 is SGHAT, CDR2 FQNNGV. CDR3 size: 17 residues. CDR3 residues: CASSSPVAFSSYNEQFF. In DNA, the CDR3 is TGTGCCAGCAGCTCCCCCGTAGCCTTTAGCTCCTACAATGAGCAGTTCTTC.

This clonotype was counted once. The CDR3 DNA is TGTGCCAGCAGTTATAGTGAAGGGCTCATAGACACCGGGGAGCTGTTTTTT. Amino acid sequence: CASSYSEGLIDTGELFF. This chain links TRBV6-5 with TRBJ2-2, with unresolved D. Germline CDR1 reads MNHEY; CDR2 reads SVGAGI. The V gene lost 3 bases and the J gene lost 3 bases, with 17 bases spanning the gap. This CDR3 contains 17 residues.

A few counts support this clonotype. The CDR3 loop is CASSLRGPTSEQYF. The CDR3 DNA sequence: TGCGCCAGCAGCTTGCGGGGCCCGACTTCCGAGCAGTACTTC. V usage is TRBV5-1 and J usage is TRBJ2-7, with D perhaps TRBD1 or TRBD2 (5 bases each). The V end lost 1 base, the J end lost 6 bases, and 14 bases lay between the germline ends. The CDR3 sequence is 14 residues long. CDR1 and CDR2 (germline): SGHRS, YFSETQ.

V gene TRBV7-2 combines with J gene TRBJ2-1; D is uncertain. The germline V gene has CDR1 SGHTA and CDR2 FQGNSA. V shed 7 bases and J shed 4 bases, with 20 bases lying between them. This CDR3 region has 16 residues. The CDR3 region is CASTTKPPDPYNEQFF. The CDR3, as DNA: TGTGCCAGCACCACTAAACCCCCAGATCCATACAATGAGCAGTTCTTC. Full variable domain (missing parts from reference TRBV7-2 and TRBJ2-1): GAGVSQSPSNKVTEKGKDVELRCDPISGHTALYWYRQSLGQGLEFLIYFQGNSAPDKSGLPSDRFSAERTGGSVSTLTIQRTQQEDSAVYLCASTTKPPDPYNEQFFGPGTRLTVL.

The chain has TRBV12-3 or TRBV12-4 and TRBJ2-7; 9 nucleotides agree with TRBD1. Trimming took 8 bases from V and 3 from J; bases not matched to a gene: 5. The CDR3 is made up of 13 amino acids. The CDR3 loop reads CASGVTGGYEQYF. The CDR3, as DNA: TGTGCCAGCGGAGTGACAGGGGGCTACGAGCAGTACTTC.

In its sample, this clonotype was seen a few times. V gene TRBV7-2 combines with J gene TRBJ1-1, with D possibly matching TRBD1 (5 bases). V lost 3 bases and J lost 11, with 13 bases in between. CDR1 SGHTA and CDR2 FQGNSA come from the germline V gene. The CDR3 extends over 12 amino acids. The CDR3 is CASSLGPKGAFF. The CDR3 DNA sequence: TGTGCCAGCAGCTTGGGGCCGAAGGGGGCTTTCTTT.

This chain uses TRBV20-1 with TRBJ2-5, with a tentative D call TRBD2 (5 bases). The CDR3 is made up of 12 amino acids. Trimming took off 4 bases at V and 4 bases at J, with 10 bases between the two ends. The V gene's germline CDR1 is DFQATT and CDR2 SNEGSKA (reference sequence). CDR3 residues: CSANGLGETQYF. In DNA form, the CDR3 reads TGCAGTGCTAATGGACTGGGAGAGACCCAGTACTTC.

This clonotype showed up many times. The chain couples TRBV4-3 to TRBJ2-1; D is possibly TRBD1 or TRBD2 (5 bases each). V lost 1 base, J lost 4 bases, and 11 bases lay in between. The CDR3 length is 15 residues. Germline values: CDR1 LGHNA, CDR2 YSLEER. The CDR3 nucleotides read TGCGCCAGCAGCCAAGCTACGTGGGGGTACAATGAGCAGTTCTTC. It translates to CASSQATWGYNEQFF.

The gene calls are TRBV6-6 and TRBJ2-1; TRBD1 agrees at 7 bases. Germline CDR1 and CDR2: MNHNY and SVGAGI (reference sequence). V gave up 3 bases and J gave up 15 bases; unmatched junction bases: 14. This CDR3 region has 14 residues. The CDR3 DNA reads as TGTGCCAGCAGTTATGGGACAGTGAAACTCTCACCGTTCTTC. Its translation is CASSYGTVKLSPFF.

Only a few counts were recorded for this clonotype. This rearrangement joins TRBV6-5 to TRBJ2-4; 10 bases agree with TRBD1. The length of the CDR3 is 14 residues. V lost 2 bases, J lost 6 bases, and 1 base stayed unmatched. Per germline, CDR1 MNHEY and CDR2 SVGAGI. This chain's CDR3 is CASSYRTGGNIQYF. As DNA, the CDR3 is TGTGCCAGCAGTTACCGGACAGGGGGAAACATTCAGTACTTC.

The sample holds a few counts of this clonotype. J is TRBJ2-5 and V is TRBV5-1; TRBD1 or TRBD2 may be the D gene (5 bases each). The DNA end is more similar to TRBJ2-7, so the J call may be wrong. There are 14 residues in the CDR3. CDR1 and CDR2 from the germline V gene are SGHRS and YFSETQ. CDR3 DNA: TGCGCCAGCAGCGGGGGATTCGTTACCTACGAGCAGTACTTC. Translation: CASSGGFVTYEQYF.

This clonotype was picked up a small number of times. The gene calls are TRBV20-1 and TRBJ1-5; the D is unclear. The CDR3 length is 13 residues. Trimming took 1 base from V and 2 from J, leaving 6 bases between them. Per germline, CDR1 DFQATT and CDR2 SNEGSKA (reference sequence). CDR3 region: CSARVFGNQPQHF. CDR3 coding DNA: TGCAGTGCTAGAGTTTTCGGCAATCAGCCCCAGCATTTT.